The clone carrying this TCR beta chain was recorded only once. Its target is unknown. This record comes from a study of T cell responses to AZD1222 COVID-19 vaccine. Produced via immunoSEQ multiplex PCR; TCRdb's table is partial and in-frame only. Of about 150,000 clones listed, roughly nine tenths were seen once; the top ten hold about 7.5%. Overall study results and limits: Spike-spanning, vaccine-associated CD4 TCRs were dominant at 160-218 and 743-854. Epitopes outside B.1.351 and B.1.1.7 mutated regions reportedly drew nearly half of spike TCRs. Only 5 to 7 AZD1222 recipients tested seropositive at baseline.

Here the sequenced sample was peripheral blood, taken 28 days after the second dose of the MenACWY control vaccine. The receptor comes from an adult who received the MenACWY meningococcal vaccine as a control.

CDR3 sequence (DNA): TGTGCCAGCAGTCCCAGATTGGCTAGCGGGGTCTACGAGCAGTACTTC. It yields the protein CASSPRLASGVYEQYF. This chain joins TRBV28 and TRBJ2-7; the match to TRBD2 covers 9 bases. CDR3 length: 16 residues. Germline loops: CDR1 MDHEN, CDR2 SYDVKM. Trimming removed 5 bases from V and 3 bases from J; junction bases left unmatched: 11.